The 18 T cell receptor beta chains presented below share a single source sample, sequenced in a study of blood T cell repertoires in COVID-19. Clones were read by immunoSEQ multiplex PCR, and TCRdb kept only the in-frame ones, dropping some. The data show 130,000 or so clones, with roughly 84% seen just once and approximately 8% held by the top ten. Input material: peripheral blood. Receptor source: a woman in her fifties or sixties with acute or convalescent COVID-19.

This clone has only one observation. This chain links TRBV24-1 with TRBJ1-2; D unclear. Trimming stripped 9 bases from V and 2 bases from J, with 18 bases between. The germline V gene encodes CDR1 KGHDR and CDR2 SFDVKD. CDR3 size: 15 residues. The CDR3 nucleotides are TGTGCCACCCGAAAACGAGGTCTGATAAACTATGGCTACACCTTC. Its translation is CATRKRGLINYGYTF.

This rearrangement joins TRBV5-1 to TRBJ1-3, with D possibly TRBD1 on 6 matching bases. Germline CDR1 SGHRS, CDR2 YFSETQ. CDR3 length equals 15 residues. Trimming removed 4 bases at V and 2 bases at J, with 13 bases between. CDR3 residues: CASSKGQPAGNTIYF. The CDR3 nucleotides are TGCGCCAGCAGCAAAGGACAGCCAGCTGGAAACACCATATATTTT.

The chain recombines TRBV7-6 with TRBJ1-6, with TRBD1 as a possible D gene (6 bases). CDR3 length: 18 residues. Germline V lookup: CDR1 SGHVS, CDR2 FNYEAQ. Trimming cost V 4 bases and J 0 bases, with 16 bases left between them. CDR3 sequence reads: CASSSTVGGLSYNSPLHF. The CDR3 DNA sequence: TGTGCCAGCAGCTCGACAGTGGGGGGGCTCTCCTATAATTCACCCCTCCACTTT.

The chain couples TRBV6-5 to TRBJ2-2; no firm D call. Germline CDR1 is MNHEY and CDR2 is SVGAGI. V gave up 5 bases and J gave up 2 bases, with 6 bases separating them. The CDR3 is made up of 13 amino acids. The CDR3 DNA is TGTGCCAGCAGTCGGAGCAACACCGGGGAGCTGTTTTTT. The encoded protein is CASSRSNTGELFF.

The J gene is TRBJ2-3, the V gene TRBV6-5, with TRBD2 matching 7 bases. This CDR3 contains 15 residues. The germline V gene encodes CDR1 MNHEY and CDR2 SVGAGI. J was trimmed by 4 bases and V by 8 bases; bases with no gene match: 12. CDR3 residues: CASPSGVGGPDTQYF. The CDR3 DNA reads TGTGCCAGCCCCTCGGGGGTGGGAGGGCCAGATACGCAGTATTTT.

This rearrangement joins TRBV7-2 to TRBJ2-2, with TRBD1 matching 8 bases. Germline CDR1 is SGHTA and CDR2 is FQGNSA. The CDR3 sequence is 16 residues long. V gave up 5 bases and J gave up 0 bases; unmatched junction bases: 5. The CDR3 is CASSPRGPPNTGELFF. In DNA form, the CDR3 reads TGTGCCAGCAGCCCCAGGGGGCCACCGAACACCGGGGAGCTGTTTTTT.

The gene calls are TRBV19 and TRBJ2-3; no clear D gene. Trimming cost V 5 bases and J 3 bases, with 18 bases left between them. The germline V gene encodes CDR1 LNHDA and CDR2 SQIVND (reference sequence). The CDR3 extends over 16 amino acids. The CDR3 reads CASSFRSPFRTDTQYF. As DNA, the CDR3 is TGTGCCAGTAGTTTCAGGTCCCCCTTTAGGACAGATACGCAGTATTTT.

The chain couples TRBV6-6 to TRBJ1-6; the match to TRBD1 covers 8 bases. This CDR3 spans 19 amino acids. Trimming at V came to 6 bases and at J to 0 bases, leaving 13 bases not matched to a gene. CDR1 is MNHNY, CDR2 SVGAGI, per germline (reference sequence). CDR3 coding DNA: TGTGCCAGCAGCTTACAGGGGGGAAGGGGCAGCTCCTATAATTCACCCCTCCACTTT. This codes for CASSLQGGRGSSYNSPLHF.

V and J are TRBV7-6 and TRBJ2-7; 8 bases line up with TRBD2. The CDR3 length is 15 residues. The germline CDR1 and CDR2 sequences are SGHVS and FNYEAQ. Losses at the gene ends were 4 bases for V and 0 bases for J; bases not matched to a gene: 5. This chain's CDR3 is CASSSTSAPSYEQYF. The DNA for the CDR3 is TGTGCCAGCAGCTCGACTAGCGCCCCCTCCTACGAGCAGTACTTC.

J is TRBJ2-1 and V is TRBV7-3; D perhaps matches TRBD1 (6 bases). The germline V and J ends were trimmed by 2 bases and 9 bases, with 11 bases remaining between them. This CDR3 region has 13 residues. Germline CDR1 and CDR2: SGHTA and FQGTGA. CDR3: CASSLGGAGEQFF. CDR3 coding DNA: TGTGCCAGCAGCTTAGGGGGCGCGGGTGAGCAGTTCTTC.

The CDR3 DNA reads TGCGCCAGCAGCTTAACTAGCGGGGGGCTTGAGCAGTTCTTC. Amino acids: CASSLTSGGLEQFF. The rearrangement joins TRBV5-1 to TRBJ2-1; 12 positions agree with TRBD2. The V gene's germline CDR1 is SGHRS and CDR2 YFSETQ. V gave up 2 bases and J gave up 9 bases; unmatched junction bases: 3. The CDR3 loop spans 14 amino acids.

The chain links TRBV5-1 to TRBJ1-2, with a tentative D call TRBD1 (5 bases). Germline V lookup: CDR1 SGHRS, CDR2 YFSETQ. CDR3 size: 16 residues. V lost 0 bases, J lost 2 bases, and 14 bases lay in between. The CDR3 is CASSLAVGRVNYGYTF. The CDR3, as DNA: TGCGCCAGCAGCTTGGCCGTGGGGCGAGTGAACTATGGCTACACCTTC. Based on the CDR3 plus reference TRBV5-1 and TRBJ1-2, the full variable domain is KAGVTQTPRYLIKTRGQQVTLSCSPISGHRSVSWYQQTPGQGLQFLFEYFSETQRNKGNFPGRFSGRQFSNSRSEMNVSTLELGDSALYLCASSLAVGRVNYGYTFGSGTRLTVV.

The V call is TRBV4-2, the J call TRBJ2-1; TRBD1 agrees at 9 bases. From germline, CDR1 is LGHNA and CDR2 YNFKEQ. This CDR3 spans 19 amino acids. V trimming: 0 bases; J trimming: 6 bases; junction bases outside the gene matches: 15. The chain's CDR3 is CASSQDITGGLKERNEQFF. In nucleotides, the CDR3 is TGTGCCAGCAGCCAAGATATAACAGGGGGCCTCAAGGAACGCAATGAGCAGTTCTTC.

This chain uses TRBV5-1 with TRBJ2-3; TRBD1 might be the D (5 bases). Deletions cut 0 bases from V and 4 bases from J, with 9 bases between. The CDR3 has 14 amino acids. Germline values: CDR1 SGHRS, CDR2 YFSETQ. CDR3: CASSLVKGPDTQYF. DNA for the CDR3: TGCGCCAGCAGCTTGGTAAAGGGGCCAGATACGCAGTATTTT.

The chain joins TRBV6-2 or TRBV6-3 to TRBJ2-7; 7 bases align to TRBD1. CDR1 and CDR2 (germline): MNHEY, SVGEGT. The CDR3 is 10 residues long. J lost 12 bases, V lost 4 bases, and 3 bases had no gene match. The chain's CDR3 is CASSSGTAYF. The CDR3 DNA follows: TGTGCCAGCAGTTCAGGGACAGCGTACTTC.

V is TRBV28 and J is TRBJ2-3; 8 nucleotides match TRBD2. J lost 9 bases, V lost 7 bases, and 12 bases had no gene match. Looked up from germline, CDR1 is MDHEN and CDR2 is SYDVKM. This CDR3 is built from 14 residues. The CDR3 sequence is CASTLPGTSRTQYF. DNA for the CDR3: TGTGCCAGCACCCTACCCGGGACTAGTCGAACGCAGTATTTT.

The sample holds one count of this clone. V and J are TRBV4-1 and TRBJ2-1; TRBD1 matches at 10 bases. V lost 7 bases and J lost 5; bases outside the gene matches: 8. The CDR3 extends over 15 amino acids. CDR1 and CDR2 (germline): MGHRA, YSYEKL. CDR3 bases: TGCGCCAGCAACCGACAGGGGACAGGGGACAATGAGCAGTTCTTC. Encoded protein: CASNRQGTGDNEQFF.

The V call is TRBV6-5, the J call TRBJ1-1; 9 nucleotides align to TRBD1. The CDR3 contains 13 residues. Per the germline V gene, CDR1 is MNHEY and CDR2 is SVGAGI. V trimming: 8 bases; J trimming: 4 bases; junction bases outside the gene matches: 5. The CDR3: CASGQGSLTEAFF. The CDR3 DNA sequence: TGTGCCAGCGGACAGGGGAGCCTCACTGAAGCTTTCTTT.